The clone carrying this TCR beta chain was counted only a few times. Profiling relied on immunoSEQ multiplex PCR, and the TCRdb table lists in-frame clones only, not all of them. Of about 29,000 clones detected, 81% appear once; the ten largest clones hold just under 25%. The data originate from a study of radiotherapy plus CTLA-4 blockade in lung cancer. For the study at large: For 15% to 20% of patients, objective responses occurred, and around 31% had disease control.

Alongside CTLA-4 blockade with ipilimumab, patients with chemo-refractory metastatic non-small-cell lung cancer received focal radiation. This receptor was identified in a human donor with non-small cell lung cancer that progressed on radiotherapy plus ipilimumab. Sequencing used peripheral blood, obtained from a patient treated with radiotherapy plus ipilimumab.

This chain's CDR3 is CAAAQPSDRGPADNSPLHF. Here the CDR3 DNA reads TGTGCAGCAGCTCAACCTTCGGACAGGGGGCCGGCGGATAATTCACCCCTCCACTTT. V usage is TRBV27 and J usage is TRBJ1-6; 11 nucleotides match TRBD1. The V gene's germline CDR1 is MNHEY and CDR2 SMNVEV (reference sequence). The CDR3 has 19 residues.